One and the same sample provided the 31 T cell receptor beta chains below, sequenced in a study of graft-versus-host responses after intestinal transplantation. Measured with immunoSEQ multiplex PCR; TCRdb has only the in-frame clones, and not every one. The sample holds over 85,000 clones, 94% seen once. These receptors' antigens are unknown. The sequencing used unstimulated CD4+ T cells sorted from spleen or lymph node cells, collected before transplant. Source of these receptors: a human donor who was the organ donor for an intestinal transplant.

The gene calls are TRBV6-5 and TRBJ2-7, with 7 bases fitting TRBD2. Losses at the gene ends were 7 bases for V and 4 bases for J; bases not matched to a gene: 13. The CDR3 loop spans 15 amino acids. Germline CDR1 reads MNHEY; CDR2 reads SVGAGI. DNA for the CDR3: TGTGCCAGCATCCACCATCGGGGGGTCGGATACGAGCAGTACTTC. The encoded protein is CASIHHRGVGYEQYF.

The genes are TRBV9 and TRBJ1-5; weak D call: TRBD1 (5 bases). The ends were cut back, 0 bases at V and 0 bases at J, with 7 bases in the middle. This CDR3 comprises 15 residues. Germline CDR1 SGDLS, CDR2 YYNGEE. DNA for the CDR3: TGTGCCAGCAGCGTAGCGGGGGATAGCAATCAGCCCCAGCATTTT. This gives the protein CASSVAGDSNQPQHF.

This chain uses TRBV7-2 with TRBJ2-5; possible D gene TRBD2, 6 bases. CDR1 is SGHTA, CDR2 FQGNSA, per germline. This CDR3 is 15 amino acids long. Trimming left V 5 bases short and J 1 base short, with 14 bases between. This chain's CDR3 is CASSQSGSPQETQYF. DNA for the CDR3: TGTGCCAGCAGCCAGAGCGGGTCCCCCCAAGAGACCCAGTACTTC. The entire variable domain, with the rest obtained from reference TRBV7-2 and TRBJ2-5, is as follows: GAGVSQSPSNKVTEKGKDVELRCDPISGHTALYWYRQSLGQGLEFLIYFQGNSAPDKSGLPSDRFSAERTGGSVSTLTIQRTQQEDSAVYLCASSQSGSPQETQYFGPGTRLLVL.

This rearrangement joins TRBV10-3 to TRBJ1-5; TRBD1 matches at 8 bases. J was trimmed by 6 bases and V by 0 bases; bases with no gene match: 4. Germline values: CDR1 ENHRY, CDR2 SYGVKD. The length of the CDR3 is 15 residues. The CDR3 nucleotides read TGTGCCATCAGTGAGTCGACAGGGGTTGGTCAGCCCCAGCATTTT. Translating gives CAISESTGVGQPQHF.

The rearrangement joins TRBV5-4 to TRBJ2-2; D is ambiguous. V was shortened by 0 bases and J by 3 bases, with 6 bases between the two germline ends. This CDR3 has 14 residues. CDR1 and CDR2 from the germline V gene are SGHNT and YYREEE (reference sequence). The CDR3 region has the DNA TGTGCCAGCAGCTTGGGGGCGGACACCGGGGAGCTGTTTTTT. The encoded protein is CASSLGADTGELFF. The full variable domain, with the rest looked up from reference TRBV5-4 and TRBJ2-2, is ETGVTQSPTHLIKTRGQQVTLRCSSQSGHNTVSWYQQALGQGPQFIFQYYREEENGRGNFPPRFSGLQFPNYSSELNVNALELDDSALYLCASSLGADTGELFFGEGSRLTVL.

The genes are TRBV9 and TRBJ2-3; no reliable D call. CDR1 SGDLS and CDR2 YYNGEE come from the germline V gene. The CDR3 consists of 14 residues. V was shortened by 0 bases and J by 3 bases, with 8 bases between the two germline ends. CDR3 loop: CASSVVGRTDTQYF. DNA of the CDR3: TGTGCCAGCAGCGTAGTAGGGCGGACAGATACGCAGTATTTT. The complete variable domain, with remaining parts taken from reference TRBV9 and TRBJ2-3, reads DSGVTQTPKHLITATGQRVTLRCSPRSGDLSVYWYQQSLDQGLQFLIQYYNGEERAKGNILERFSAQQFPDLHSELNLSSLELGDSALYFCASSVVGRTDTQYFGPGTRLTVL.

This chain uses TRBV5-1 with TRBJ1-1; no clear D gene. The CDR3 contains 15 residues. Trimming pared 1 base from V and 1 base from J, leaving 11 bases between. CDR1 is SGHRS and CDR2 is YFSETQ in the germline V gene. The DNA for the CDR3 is TGCGCCAGCAGCTTGCGGGTCGGTTCGAACACTGAAGCTTTCTTT. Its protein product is CASSLRVGSNTEAFF. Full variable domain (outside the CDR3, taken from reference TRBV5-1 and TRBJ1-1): KAGVTQTPRYLIKTRGQQVTLSCSPISGHRSVSWYQQTPGQGLQFLFEYFSETQRNKGNFPGRFSGRQFSNSRSEMNVSTLELGDSALYLCASSLRVGSNTEAFFGQGTRLTVV.

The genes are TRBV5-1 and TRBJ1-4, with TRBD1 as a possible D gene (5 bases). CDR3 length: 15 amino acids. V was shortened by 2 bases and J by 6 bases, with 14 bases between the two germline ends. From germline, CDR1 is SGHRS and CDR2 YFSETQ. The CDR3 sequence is CASSFVGGEDEKLFF. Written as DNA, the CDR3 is TGCGCCAGCAGCTTTGTGGGGGGAGAAGATGAAAAACTGTTTTTT.

CDR3 nucleotides: TGCAGCGTTGAAGATCGTCAGGGTGGCTACACCTTC. It translates to CSVEDRQGGYTF. The rearrangement uses TRBV29-1 and TRBJ1-2, with D tentatively TRBD1 (5 bases). Germline V gives CDR1 SQVTM, CDR2 ANQGSEA. The CDR3 runs 12 residues. V lost 0 bases, J lost 7 bases, and 9 bases lay in between.

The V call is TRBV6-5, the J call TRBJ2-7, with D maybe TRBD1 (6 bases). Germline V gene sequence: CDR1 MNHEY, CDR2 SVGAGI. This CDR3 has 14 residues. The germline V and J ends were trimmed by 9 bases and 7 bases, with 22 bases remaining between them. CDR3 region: CASSPSVQGGEQYF. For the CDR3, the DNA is TGTGCCAGTAGTCCGAGTGTACAGGGTGGGGAGCAGTACTTC.

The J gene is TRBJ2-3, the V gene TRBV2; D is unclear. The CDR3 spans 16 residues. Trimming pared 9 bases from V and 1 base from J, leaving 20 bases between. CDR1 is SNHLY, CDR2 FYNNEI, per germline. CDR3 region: CASTEGRGQGTDTQYF. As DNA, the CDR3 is TGTGCCAGTACTGAAGGGCGAGGTCAGGGCACAGATACGCAGTATTTT.

The CDR3 DNA follows: TGTGCCAGCAGTTTTGCGGCAGTCAACTATGGCTACACCTTC. Translation gives CASSFAAVNYGYTF. This rearrangement joins TRBV27 to TRBJ1-2; D remains unclear. Germline assignment: CDR1 MNHEY and CDR2 SMNVEV (reference sequence). The CDR3 runs 14 residues. Trimming stripped 3 bases from V and 2 bases from J, with 10 bases between.

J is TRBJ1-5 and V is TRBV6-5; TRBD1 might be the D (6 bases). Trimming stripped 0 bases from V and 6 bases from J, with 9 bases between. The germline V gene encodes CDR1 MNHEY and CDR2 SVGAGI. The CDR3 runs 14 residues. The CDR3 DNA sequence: TGTGCCAGCAGTTACTCCCAGGGGCTTCAGCCCCAGCATTTT. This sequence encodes CASSYSQGLQPQHF.

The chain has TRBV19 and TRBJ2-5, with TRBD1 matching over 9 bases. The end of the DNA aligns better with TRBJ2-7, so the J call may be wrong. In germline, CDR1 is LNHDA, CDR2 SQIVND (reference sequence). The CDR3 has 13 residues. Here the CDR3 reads CASSMDRGYEQYF. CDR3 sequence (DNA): TGTGCCAGTAGTATGGACAGGGGCTACGAGCAGTACTTC.

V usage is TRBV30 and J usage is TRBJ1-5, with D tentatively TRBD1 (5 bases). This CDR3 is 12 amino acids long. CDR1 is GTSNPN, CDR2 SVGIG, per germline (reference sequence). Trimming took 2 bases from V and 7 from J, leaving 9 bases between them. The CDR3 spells CAWSRGGQPQHF. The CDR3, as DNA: TGTGCCTGGAGTCGTGGGGGGCAGCCCCAGCATTTT.

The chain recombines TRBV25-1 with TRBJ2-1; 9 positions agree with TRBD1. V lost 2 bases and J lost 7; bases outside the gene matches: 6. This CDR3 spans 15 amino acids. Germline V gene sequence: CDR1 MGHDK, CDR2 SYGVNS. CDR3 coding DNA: TGTGCCAGCAGTGAACTTGGACAGGGGCCAAATGAGCAGTTCTTC. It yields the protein CASSELGQGPNEQFF.

The CDR3 protein is CASSADRFPTTNEKLFF. CDR3 in DNA: TGTGCCAGCAGCGCCGACAGGTTTCCTACAACTAATGAAAAACTGTTTTTT. The chain carries TRBV7-8 and TRBJ1-4; possibly TRBD1 for D (6 bases). Trimming took 5 bases from V and 0 from J, leaving 16 bases between them. CDR1 is SGHVS, CDR2 FQNEAQ, per germline. CDR3 length equals 17 residues.

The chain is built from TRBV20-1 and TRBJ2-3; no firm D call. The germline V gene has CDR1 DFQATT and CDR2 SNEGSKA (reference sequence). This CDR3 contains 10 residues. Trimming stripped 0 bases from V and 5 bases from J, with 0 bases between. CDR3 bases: TGCAGTGCTAGAGAAGATACGCAGTATTTT. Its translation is CSAREDTQYF.

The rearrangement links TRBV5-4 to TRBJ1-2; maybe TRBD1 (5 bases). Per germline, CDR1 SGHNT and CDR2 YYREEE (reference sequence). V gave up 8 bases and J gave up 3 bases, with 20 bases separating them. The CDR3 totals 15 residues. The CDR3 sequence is CASQTLGRMDYGYTF. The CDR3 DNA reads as TGTGCCAGTCAAACCCTGGGACGGATGGACTATGGCTACACCTTC.

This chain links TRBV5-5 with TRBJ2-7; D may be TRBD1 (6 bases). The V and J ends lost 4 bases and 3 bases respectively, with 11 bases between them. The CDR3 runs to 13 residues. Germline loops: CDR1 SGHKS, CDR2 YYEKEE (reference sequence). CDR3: CASSRQEYYEQYF. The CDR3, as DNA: TGTGCCAGCAGCCGACAGGAGTACTACGAGCAGTACTTC.

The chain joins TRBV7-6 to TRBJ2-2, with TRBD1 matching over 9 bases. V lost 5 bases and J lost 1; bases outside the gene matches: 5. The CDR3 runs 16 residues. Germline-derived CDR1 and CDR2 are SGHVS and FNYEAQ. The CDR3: CASSHRQGVNTGELFF. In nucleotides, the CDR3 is TGTGCCAGCAGCCACCGACAGGGGGTGAACACCGGGGAGCTGTTTTTT.

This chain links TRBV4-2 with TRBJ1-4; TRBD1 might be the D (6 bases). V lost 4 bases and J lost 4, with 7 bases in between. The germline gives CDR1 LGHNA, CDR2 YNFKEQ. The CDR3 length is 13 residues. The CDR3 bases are TGTGCCAGCAGCCGGACAGTTAATGAAAAACTGTTTTTT. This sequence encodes CASSRTVNEKLFF.

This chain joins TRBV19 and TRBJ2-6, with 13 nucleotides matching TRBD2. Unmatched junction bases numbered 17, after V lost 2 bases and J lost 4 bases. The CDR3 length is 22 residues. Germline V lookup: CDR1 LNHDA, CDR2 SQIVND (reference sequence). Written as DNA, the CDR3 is TGTGCCAGTAGTATACGCCCCGCACTACTAGCGGGGGGGGTTATAGGGGCCAACGTCCTGACTTTC. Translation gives CASSIRPALLAGGVIGANVLTF.

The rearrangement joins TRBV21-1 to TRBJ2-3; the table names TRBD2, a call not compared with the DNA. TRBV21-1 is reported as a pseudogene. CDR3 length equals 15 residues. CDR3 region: CASSQAGGPTDTQYF. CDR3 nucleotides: TGTGCCAGCAGCCAAGCGGGGGGGCCGACAGATACGCAGTATTTT.

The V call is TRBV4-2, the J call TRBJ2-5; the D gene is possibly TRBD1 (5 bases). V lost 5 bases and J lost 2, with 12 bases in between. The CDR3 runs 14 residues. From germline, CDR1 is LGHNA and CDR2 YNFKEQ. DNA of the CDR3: TGTGCCAGCAGCGTAGGACAACTTCAAGAGACCCAGTACTTC. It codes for CASSVGQLQETQYF.

CDR3 in amino acids: CASSFIAGKQFF. In DNA, the CDR3 is TGTGCCAGCAGTTTTATCGCAGGGAAGCAGTTCTTC. The chain employs TRBV27 and TRBJ2-1; weak D call: TRBD1 (5 bases). The germline V and J ends were trimmed by 3 bases and 11 bases, with 11 bases remaining between them. Germline V CDR1 and CDR2: MNHEY, SMNVEV (reference sequence). This CDR3 is built from 12 residues.

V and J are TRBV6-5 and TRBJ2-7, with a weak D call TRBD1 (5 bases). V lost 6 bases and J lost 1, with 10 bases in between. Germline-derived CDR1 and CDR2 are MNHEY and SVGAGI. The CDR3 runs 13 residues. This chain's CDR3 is CASSPTGSYEQYF. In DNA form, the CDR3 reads TGTGCCAGCAGCCCCACAGGATCCTACGAGCAGTACTTC.

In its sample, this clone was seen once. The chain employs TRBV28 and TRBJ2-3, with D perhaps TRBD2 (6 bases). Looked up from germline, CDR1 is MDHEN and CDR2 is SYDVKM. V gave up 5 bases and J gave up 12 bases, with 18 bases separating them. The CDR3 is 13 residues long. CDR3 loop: CASSGTPSTSQYF. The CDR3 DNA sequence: TGTGCCAGCAGTGGGACTCCATCAACCTCCCAGTATTTT. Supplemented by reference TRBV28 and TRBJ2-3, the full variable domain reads DVKVTQSSRYLVKRTGEKVFLECVQDMDHENMFWYRQDPGLGLRLIYFSYDVKMKEKGDIPEGYSVSREKKERFSLILESASTNQTSMYLCASSGTPSTSQYFGPGTRLTVL.

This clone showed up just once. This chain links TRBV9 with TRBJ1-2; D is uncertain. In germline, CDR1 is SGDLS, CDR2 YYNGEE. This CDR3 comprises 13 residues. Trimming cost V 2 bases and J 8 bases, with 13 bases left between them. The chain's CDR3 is CASSVRPGEGYTF. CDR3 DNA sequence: TGTGCCAGCAGCGTTCGACCGGGTGAAGGCTACACCTTC.

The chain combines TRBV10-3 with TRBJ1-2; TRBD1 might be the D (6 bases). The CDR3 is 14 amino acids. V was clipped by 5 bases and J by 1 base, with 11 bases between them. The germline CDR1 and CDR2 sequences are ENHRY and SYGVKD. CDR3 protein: CAISREGVNYGYTF. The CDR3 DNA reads TGTGCCATCAGTAGGGAGGGGGTTAACTATGGCTACACCTTC.

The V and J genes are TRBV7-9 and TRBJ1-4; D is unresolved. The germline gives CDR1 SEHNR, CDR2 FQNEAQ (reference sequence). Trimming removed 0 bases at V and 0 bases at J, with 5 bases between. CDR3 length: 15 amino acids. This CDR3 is CASSLAGPTNEKLFF. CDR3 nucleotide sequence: TGTGCCAGCAGCTTAGCCGGGCCAACTAATGAAAAACTGTTTTTT.